The rows below give T cell receptor beta chains drawn from one sample of a study of CXCR3-negative and CXCR3-positive naive CD8 T cells. TCRdb re-called the 5' RACE reads and catalogs CDR3 proteins one per entry, DNA excluded. There are some 48,000 distinct CDR3 sequences in the sample, with 2% to 2.5% held by the top ten. Specimen: naive CXCR3- CD8+ T cells from blood. These TCRs come from a human donor in good health. Some clones in this sample may be carry-over from other donors' samples. CDR3s include the opening cysteine and the closing phenylalanine or tryptophan. The size entry is marked missing in some rows and otherwise reads once, few, many or a size class.

J: TRBJ2-3
V: TRBV28
size: .
CDR3: CASSPPLPGARTDTQYF

J: TRBJ2-3
V: TRBV4-1
size: .
CDR3: CASSQGGGPYTDTQYF

J: TRBJ2-7
V: TRBV29-1
size: .
CDR3: CSVEINTEQYF

J: TRBJ2-7
V: TRBV12-3/TRBV12-4
size: .
CDR3: CASSFGPEGEQYF

J: TRBJ2-7
V: TRBV14
size: medium-sized
CDR3: CASSPSTLVEQYF

J: TRBJ2-5
V: TRBV10-3
size: .
CDR3: CAINTGDQETQYF

J: TRBJ1-5
V: TRBV28
size: .
CDR3: CASRSGLILDQPQHF

J: TRBJ2-5
V: TRBV29-1
size: .
CDR3: CSVEFRASGQETQYF

J: TRBJ2-7
V: TRBV28
size: .
CDR3: CASRDNYEQYF

J: TRBJ1-5
V: TRBV28
size: .
CDR3: CASTEYREFVQPQHF

J: TRBJ2-7
V: TRBV12-3/TRBV12-4
size: .
CDR3: CASSQTVAASYEQYF

J: TRBJ1-5
V: TRBV7-9
size: .
CDR3: CASSPGQGLTQPQHF

J: TRBJ2-3
V: TRBV5-1
size: .
CDR3: CASSFSTTDTQYF

J: TRBJ2-1
V: TRBV12-3/TRBV12-4
size: .
CDR3: CASSQGANEQFF

J: TRBJ2-5
V: TRBV29-1
size: .
CDR3: CSVDSRNQETQYF

J: TRBJ1-5
V: TRBV2
size: .
CDR3: CASSPMGGNQPQHF

J: TRBJ2-2
V: TRBV6-6
size: .
CDR3: CASSYSGTSDTGELFF

J: TRBJ2-1
V: TRBV5-1
size: .
CDR3: CASSLRQGLASSYNEQFF